The 10 T cell receptor beta chains reported below all come from one sample, sequenced in a study of T cell repertoires in cytomegalovirus infection. Their specific antigens are unknown. Each CDR3 protein gets one entry after TCRdb re-called the reads with MiXCR. The sample carries about 480,000 distinct CDR3 sequences, around 30% recorded once. Specimen: cultured PBMCs, collected from culture after CMV antigen stimulation. All receptors derive from a human donor in good health (CMV status not recorded). Some clones in this sample may be carry-over from other donors' samples.

V is TRBV11-2 and J is TRBJ1-3; D is uncertain. In germline, CDR1 is SGHAT, CDR2 FQNNGV. The CDR3 loop spans 15 amino acids. The V end lost 0 bases, the J end lost 0 bases, and 6 bases lay between the germline ends. The CDR3 here is CASSLEGGSGNTIYF. CDR3 DNA sequence: TGTGCCAGCAGCTTAGAGGGCGGCTCTGGAAACACCATATATTTT.

The rearrangement links TRBV27 to TRBJ1-1, with D possibly matching TRBD1 (5 bases). Trimming removed 6 bases from V and 6 bases from J, with 11 bases in between. This CDR3 is 12 amino acids long. Germline values: CDR1 MNHEY, CDR2 SMNVEV (reference sequence). The CDR3 protein is CASSRGAAEAFF. In DNA form, the CDR3 reads TGTGCCAGCAGCCGAGGGGCGGCTGAAGCTTTCTTT.

The chain employs TRBV30 and TRBJ1-3; weak D call: TRBD1 (6 bases). CDR1 is GTSNPN and CDR2 is SVGIG in the germline V gene (reference sequence). This CDR3 region has 14 residues. With 4 bases removed from V and 2 bases from J, the gap between germline ends came to 12 bases. The CDR3 sequence is CAWNSGVTGNTIYF. The DNA of the CDR3 is TGTGCCTGGAACTCAGGGGTAACTGGAAACACCATATATTTT.

The chain has TRBV4-1 and TRBJ1-5; the D is unclear. From germline, CDR1 is MGHRA and CDR2 YSYEKL. V dropped 3 bases and J dropped 6 bases, with 9 bases sitting between them. CDR3 length: 13 amino acids. The DNA of the CDR3 is TGCGCCAGCAGCCAGGGTCAACGTCAGCCCCAGCATTTT. Encoded protein: CASSQGQRQPQHF.

This clonotype appeared once. The CDR3 here is CAWSRDRDYGYTF. The CDR3 coding sequence is TGTGCCTGGAGTCGAGACAGAGACTATGGCTACACCTTC. The genes are TRBV30 and TRBJ1-2, with D possibly TRBD1 on 5 matching bases. This CDR3 contains 13 residues. CDR1 and CDR2 (germline): GTSNPN, SVGIG (reference sequence). The V gene lost 2 bases and the J gene lost 3 bases, with 10 bases spanning the gap.

The chain combines TRBV6-1 with TRBJ2-2; perhaps TRBD2 as D (6 bases). Trimming cost V 0 bases and J 7 bases, with 12 bases left between them. CDR3 length: 15 amino acids. In germline, CDR1 is MNHNS, CDR2 SASEGT. The CDR3 loop is CASSEAGGGSGELFF. The CDR3 nucleotides read TGTGCCAGCAGTGAAGCGGGAGGCGGTAGCGGGGAGCTGTTTTTT.

This clonotype was seen only a few times. This rearrangement joins TRBV24-1 to TRBJ2-3, with TRBD1 matching over 10 bases. V was clipped by 11 bases and J by 5 bases; unmatched bases: 6. Germline V gene lookup returns CDR1 KGHDR and CDR2 SFDVKD. CDR3 length: 13 residues. Written as DNA, the CDR3 is TGTGCCATACGACAGGGGGCCGGAGATACGCAGTATTTT. Its translation: CAIRQGAGDTQYF.

V gene TRBV14 combines with J gene TRBJ1-4, with no clear D. The CDR3 length is 14 residues. Germline loops: CDR1 SGHDN, CDR2 FVKESK. The V and J ends lost 0 bases and 6 bases respectively, with 8 bases between them. The CDR3 nucleotides read TGTGCCAGCAGCCAAGAGGCCGGGGATGAAAAACTGTTTTTT. Protein: CASSQEAGDEKLFF.

This clonotype was picked up a small number of times. The V call is TRBV7-2, the J call TRBJ2-3; D gene unclear. The CDR3 runs to 14 residues. Germline lookup yields CDR1 SGHTA and CDR2 FQGNSA. V was clipped by 5 bases and J by 4 bases, with 13 bases between them. The CDR3 nucleotides are TGTGCCAGCAGCCCCTACCGCGGTCCAGATACGCAGTATTTT. It translates to CASSPYRGPDTQYF.

The chain couples TRBV6-2 or TRBV6-3 to TRBJ2-7, with TRBD1 matching over 7 bases. Germline V gene data show CDR1 as MNHEY and CDR2 as SVGEGT. J was trimmed by 2 bases and V by 2 bases; bases with no gene match: 6. This CDR3 has 15 amino acids. The CDR3 loop is CASSYMDRRTYEQYF. The CDR3 coding sequence is TGTGCCAGCAGTTACATGGACAGGAGAACCTACGAGCAGTACTTC.